This TCR beta chain emerged from a study of early T cells in non-severe SARS-CoV-2 infection. At the level of the study: Alpha and beta chains were unpaired, from unsorted whole-blood bulk RNA. Study-level points and caveats: CD4 and private specificities were missed by VDJdb matching, which favored anti-spike CD8 responses.

This clonotype was observed at least ten times. No antigen is known for it. V was pared by 6 bases and J by 6 bases, with 8 bases of the junction left unmatched. CDR1 is DFQATT, CDR2 SNEGSKA, per germline (reference sequence). This CDR3 is built from 12 residues. Each single cDNA molecule received a unique molecular identifier. TCRdb independently ran MiXCR on the 5' RACE reads; one entry per CDR3 protein. The sample has 30,000 to 40,000 distinct CDR3 sequences, 6% to 7.5% seen once. The receptor's source is an adult who was a healthcare worker with PCR-confirmed SARS-CoV-2 infection or an uninfected control (not recorded which). The rearrangement uses TRBV20-1 and TRBJ2-7; 7 bases agree with TRBD1. Sequencing used whole blood, obtained at baseline. CDR3 coding DNA: TGCAGTGCCAACAGACAGGGTTCCGAGCAGTACTTC. It specifies CSANRQGSEQYF.